This T cell receptor beta chain was observed in a study of cytomegalovirus exposure and HLA in healthy donors. V gave up 4 bases and J gave up 10 bases, with 17 bases separating them. Germline V lookup: CDR1 ENHRY, CDR2 SYGVKD. CDR3 length: 14 residues. Repertoires were generated with immunoSEQ multiplex PCR, while TCRdb's copy carries only in-frame clones and drops some. The sample has 150,000 to 200,000 clones, 95% to 96% seen once. The study drew the donors from its roughly 130-subject validation cohort, separate from the approximately 690-subject first cohort. General study findings and limits: Many donors carried some public TCRs, although rarity characterized most TCR sequences.

For this clone: The antigen is undetermined.

This TCR was sampled from a woman between 18 and 29 years old in good health and CMV-seronegative. Sequencing used PBMCs. The chain carries TRBV10-3 and TRBJ1-5; possible D gene TRBD1, 6 bases. CDR3 region: CAISATGSQGPQHF. DNA for the CDR3: TGTGCCATCAGTGCGACAGGCTCCCAGGGACCCCAGCATTTT.